Listed here are 27 T cell receptor beta chains from one sample, sequenced in a study of T cells after yellow fever vaccination. MiXCR was run by TCRdb on the 5' RACE reads, yielding one entry per CDR3 protein. The sample has 300,000 to 400,000 distinct CDR3 sequences, roughly 9.4% seen once. The sequencing here drew on PBMCs, taken on the day of the first yellow fever vaccination. Every receptor here comes from a young man who received the YFV17D yellow fever vaccine.

V gene TRBV4-1 combines with J gene TRBJ1-3, with no clear D. The CDR3 runs 13 residues. Germline loops: CDR1 MGHRA, CDR2 YSYEKL. V was shortened by 3 bases and J by 3 bases, with 6 bases between the two germline ends. The CDR3 DNA reads TGCGCCAGCAGCCAGCCATTTGGAAACACCATATATTTT. It translates to CASSQPFGNTIYF.

This clonotype appeared a few times. The V and J genes are TRBV12-5 and TRBJ2-3; D is perhaps TRBD2 (6 bases). Germline V gene sequence: CDR1 LGHNT, CDR2 FRNRAP. This CDR3 has 13 residues. Between the trimmed V and J ends, which lost 5 bases and 6 bases, there was a span of 12 bases. The DNA for the CDR3 is TGTGCTAGTGGTCCCGGGAGTTGGGATACGCAGTATTTT. Residues: CASGPGSWDTQYF. Using reference TRBV12-5 and TRBJ2-3 for the parts outside the CDR3, the full variable domain is DARVTQTPRHKVTEMGQEVTMRCQPILGHNTVFWYRQTMMQGLELLAYFRNRAPLDDSGMPKDRFSAEMPDATLATLKIQPSEPRDSAVYFCASGPGSWDTQYFGPGTRLTVL.

The CDR3 nucleotides are TGTACCATCAGTTACCAAAGACCTCCGGGACGCAATAGACAGCCCCAGCATTTT. Amino acid sequence: CTISYQRPPGRNRQPQHF. The V call is TRBV2, the J call TRBJ1-5; tentatively, D is TRBD1 (5 bases). This CDR3 region has 18 residues. Looked up from germline, CDR1 is SNHLY and CDR2 is FYNNEI.

In this sample, this clonotype turned up many times. This chain uses TRBV12-3 or TRBV12-4 with TRBJ2-3, with unresolved D. This CDR3 has 13 amino acids. Trimming removed 6 bases from V and 8 bases from J, with 15 bases in between. The chain's CDR3 is CASSLHEASTQYF. The DNA of the CDR3 is TGTGCCAGCAGCCTTCACGAGGCTAGTACGCAGTATTTT.

The chain employs TRBV29-1 and TRBJ1-1, with D perhaps matching TRBD1 (6 bases). The V end was cut by 7 bases, the J end by 3 bases, with 15 bases between. Germline-derived CDR1 and CDR2 are SQVTM and ANQGSEA. CDR3 size: 13 residues. CDR3 DNA: TGCAGCGCCCAACACAGGGCGGACACTGAAGCTTTCTTT. Protein: CSAQHRADTEAFF.

The rearrangement uses TRBV12-5 and TRBJ2-3; D not resolved. Germline CDR1 LGHNT, CDR2 FRNRAP. Deletions cut 2 bases from V and 8 bases from J, with 14 bases between. The CDR3 contains 14 residues. The CDR3 loop reads CASGLLATVGTQYF. Here the CDR3 DNA reads TGTGCTAGTGGTTTGCTCGCCACCGTTGGTACGCAGTATTTT.

The chain joins TRBV24-1 to TRBJ2-7; D is unclear. V lost 0 bases to trimming and J lost 3 bases, with 5 bases between them. The CDR3 is 13 amino acids. Germline CDR1 is KGHDR and CDR2 is SFDVKD. The CDR3, as DNA: TGTGCCACCAGTGATTTGTTCCTCTACGAGCAGTACGTC. It encodes CATSDLFLYEQYV.

The gene calls are TRBV28 and TRBJ2-7; D may be TRBD1 or TRBD2 (5 bases each). The CDR3 runs to 12 residues. V lost 5 bases and J lost 6, with 11 bases in between. Germline V gene lookup returns CDR1 MDHEN and CDR2 SYDVKM. CDR3 DNA sequence: TGTGCCAGCAGTCGGGACCAAGGCGAGCAGTACGTC. This gives the protein CASSRDQGEQYV.

The rearrangement uses TRBV20-1 and TRBJ2-7; D perhaps matches TRBD1 (6 bases). Trimming took off 5 bases at V and 1 base at J, with 12 bases between the two ends. Germline CDR1 and CDR2: DFQATT and SNEGSKA (reference sequence). The CDR3 has 13 amino acids. The CDR3 protein is CSAPGTTSYEQYV. In DNA form, the CDR3 reads TGCAGTGCTCCCGGGACAACGTCCTACGAGCAGTACGTC.

This clonotype was observed a few times. The chain has TRBV11-2 and TRBJ1-6; D is unresolved. CDR1 SGHAT and CDR2 FQNNGV come from the germline V gene. The CDR3 runs to 13 residues. The V gene lost 1 base and the J gene lost 14 bases, with 12 bases spanning the gap. The CDR3 bases are TGTGCCAGCAGCTTAGCCGGGTTGGGGACCCTCCACTTT. This sequence encodes CASSLAGLGTLHF.

A few counts support this clonotype. The chain joins TRBV10-3 to TRBJ1-5; D remains ambiguous. The V gene lost 2 bases and the J gene lost 10 bases, with 18 bases spanning the gap. The CDR3 is made up of 15 amino acids. Germline CDR1 reads ENHRY; CDR2 reads SYGVKD. CDR3 sequence: CAISETTDPLAPQHF. For the CDR3, the DNA is TGTGCCATCAGTGAGACCACAGACCCGTTAGCCCCCCAGCATTTT.

This clonotype was counted a few times. The J gene is TRBJ2-1, the V gene TRBV10-2; D may be TRBD1 (6 bases). The V end was cut by 0 bases, the J end by 7 bases, with 13 bases between. The CDR3 runs 15 residues. Germline V lookup: CDR1 WSHSY, CDR2 SAAADI. DNA of the CDR3: TGCGCCAGCAGTGAGTCCAATGCTAGGGGGAATGAGCAGTTCTTC. Translation: CASSESNARGNEQFF.

At least ten counts were recorded for this clonotype. V gene TRBV25-1 combines with J gene TRBJ1-2; no clear D gene. In germline, CDR1 is MGHDK, CDR2 SYGVNS. The CDR3 is made up of 14 amino acids. The V gene lost 10 bases and the J gene lost 8 bases, with 23 bases spanning the gap. CDR3 bases: TGTGCCACCAACCCCTTTGGACTCGAAGGGGGCTACACCTTC. Protein: CATNPFGLEGGYTF.

This clonotype was counted a single time. The chain is built from TRBV20-1 and TRBJ1-1, with 8 bases lining up with TRBD1. The CDR3 loop spans 14 amino acids. Per the germline V gene, CDR1 is DFQATT and CDR2 is SNEGSKA (reference sequence). The V gene end was trimmed by 2 bases and the J gene end by 5 bases; junction bases not matched to a gene: 7. The CDR3 nucleotides read TGCAGTGCTAGACGACAGGGGATTCGGACTGAAGCTTTCTTT. Protein: CSARRQGIRTEAFF.

This clonotype was recorded a few times. The chain combines TRBV6-2 or TRBV6-3 with TRBJ1-5, with D uncertain. V lost 8 bases and J 3 bases, leaving 8 bases between the germline ends. This CDR3 is built from 12 residues. CDR1 and CDR2 from the germline V gene are MNHEY and SVGEGT. CDR3 in amino acids: CASRDTNQPQHF. The CDR3 bases are TGTGCCAGCCGTGATACCAATCAGCCCCAGCATTTT.

V and J are TRBV5-4 and TRBJ1-1, with D possibly TRBD1 on 5 matching bases. Germline CDR1 SGHNT, CDR2 YYREEE (reference sequence). The CDR3 is 14 amino acids. Trimming left V 5 bases short and J 5 bases short, with 16 bases between. CDR3 sequence: CASRASGGRTEAFF. CDR3 nucleotides: TGTGCCAGCAGGGCAAGTGGGGGGAGAACTGAAGCTTTCTTT.

This clonotype was counted between two and nine times. V and J are TRBV5-5 and TRBJ2-1; a weak D match, TRBD2 (7 bases). This CDR3 spans 15 amino acids. V lost 4 bases and J 4 bases, leaving 15 bases between the germline ends. Germline V gene sequence: CDR1 SGHKS, CDR2 YYEKEE (reference sequence). CDR3 DNA sequence: TGTGCCAGCAGCGGCGGGGGCCTCACATACAATGAGCAGTTCTTC. It encodes CASSGGGLTYNEQFF.

The chain uses TRBV9 and TRBJ2-3; 8 bases match TRBD2. With 1 base clipped from V and 4 bases from J, the junction kept 5 bases outside the gene matches. Germline CDR1 reads SGDLS; CDR2 reads YYNGEE. This CDR3 is built from 15 residues. The CDR3 is CASSVRGLAPDTQYF. CDR3 in DNA: TGTGCCAGCAGCGTAAGAGGACTAGCTCCAGATACGCAGTATTTT.

This clonotype was seen more than once but under ten times. This rearrangement joins TRBV15 to TRBJ2-7; D is uncertain. CDR3 length: 12 residues. V gave up 0 bases and J gave up 5 bases, with 5 bases separating them. Germline V gives CDR1 LNHNV, CDR2 YYDKDF (reference sequence). The CDR3: CATSRDRNEQYV. The CDR3 bases are TGTGCCACCAGCAGAGACAGGAACGAGCAGTACGTC.

This clonotype was detected ten times or more. J is TRBJ1-6 and V is TRBV4-3; possibly TRBD1 for D (6 bases). The V gene's germline CDR1 is LGHNA and CDR2 YSLEER. The germline V and J ends were trimmed by 1 base and 7 bases, with 11 bases remaining between them. CDR3 size: 15 residues. The CDR3 region is CASSQGHRANSPLHF. The DNA of the CDR3 is TGCGCCAGCAGCCAAGGCCACAGGGCGAATTCACCCCTCCACTTT.

This clonotype was observed a handful of times. The V gene is TRBV4-3, the J gene TRBJ1-1; D is perhaps TRBD1 (6 bases). Germline V gives CDR1 LGHNA, CDR2 YSLEER. V was cut by 1 base and J by 2 bases, with 17 bases left in between. CDR3 size: 17 residues. The CDR3 is CASSQGDLAGVNTEAFF. The CDR3 DNA reads as TGCGCCAGCAGCCAAGGGGATTTGGCAGGGGTAAACACTGAAGCTTTCTTT.

J is TRBJ2-5 and V is TRBV27; tentatively, D is TRBD2 (5 bases). This CDR3 has 14 amino acids. Germline V lookup: CDR1 MNHEY, CDR2 SMNVEV (reference sequence). The V gene lost 2 bases and the J gene lost 4 bases, with 11 bases spanning the gap. The CDR3 DNA follows: TGTGCCAGCAGTTTAGCCGGGAACCTAGAGACCCAGTACTTC. It translates to CASSLAGNLETQYF.

This clonotype was counted between two and nine times. The V and J genes are TRBV4-1 and TRBJ2-7, with 10 bases aligning to TRBD2. Germline CDR1 reads MGHRA; CDR2 reads YSYEKL. V dropped 2 bases and J dropped 2; count of bases not matched to a gene: 3. This CDR3 comprises 15 residues. CDR3 sequence (DNA): TGCGCCAGCAGCCAACTGAGCGGGGGGGCCTACGAGCAGTACGTC. This codes for CASSQLSGGAYEQYV.

Regarding this clonotype: A much larger clone sits a single nucleotide away, making a read error possible. The chain carries TRBV7-6 and TRBJ2-3; TRBD2 matches at 9 bases. The CDR3 is 15 residues long. V lost 2 bases to trimming and J lost 4 bases; unmatched junction nucleotides: 4. The germline CDR1 and CDR2 sequences are SGHVS and FNYEAQ. The CDR3 nucleotides read TGTGCCAGCAGCTTATCTAGCGGGGTCGCAGATACGCAGTATTTT. The encoded protein is CASSLSSGVADTQYF.

The sample holds a few counts of this clonotype. The V gene is TRBV6-5, the J gene TRBJ2-1; 9 bases line up with TRBD1. Germline CDR1 and CDR2: MNHEY and SVGAGI. The CDR3 runs to 15 residues. V was clipped by 2 bases and J by 5 bases; unmatched bases: 4. CDR3 in amino acids: CASSYGDRVNNEQFF. Here the CDR3 DNA reads TGTGCCAGCAGTTACGGGGACAGGGTAAACAATGAGCAGTTCTTC.

This clonotype has more than one count but fewer than ten. The chain carries TRBV4-1 and TRBJ1-4; D uncertain. V was cut by 4 bases and J by 4 bases, with 10 bases left in between. The CDR3 covers 14 residues. The germline CDR1 and CDR2 sequences are MGHRA and YSYEKL. The CDR3, as DNA: TGCGCCAGCAGCCTGGTCCAGAGTAATGAAAAACTGTTTTTT. Protein: CASSLVQSNEKLFF.

CDR3 residues: CASSYVPDGAGTEAFF. As DNA, the CDR3 is TGCGCCAGCAGCTACGTGCCTGACGGGGCGGGCACTGAAGCTTTCTTT. The gene calls are TRBV5-1 and TRBJ1-1; a weak D match, TRBD1 (5 bases). CDR1 SGHRS and CDR2 YFSETQ come from the germline V gene. CDR3 length: 16 residues. V was trimmed by 3 bases and J by 4 bases, leaving 19 bases between them.